Listed below are T cell receptor beta chains from one sample, sequenced in a study of cytomegalovirus exposure and HLA in healthy donors. Using immunoSEQ multiplex PCR, the repertoire was profiled, and TCRdb retains in-frame clones only, with some absent. The table shows 210,000 or so clones, with over 75% occurring only once. The sequencing input was PBMCs. The receptors derive from a woman between 45 and 65 years old in good health and CMV-seropositive. Each CDR3 is given with its conserved first and last residue. A D gene is named only where the DNA matches it firmly. For some rows the clone size is stated as once, few or many, or as a class when expanded; others skip it.

length | J | D | size | V | CDR3 | DNA
15 | TRBJ1-5 | NA | NA | TRBV19 | CASLPRGDSNQPQHF | TGTGCCAGCCTTCCGCGGGGCGATAGCAATCAGCCCCAGCATTTT
18 | TRBJ1-1 | TRBD1 | NA | TRBV28 | CASSLPKRYRGRDTEAFF | TGTGCCAGCAGTTTACCCAAGAGGTACAGGGGGCGGGACACTGAAGCTTTCTTT
14 | TRBJ1-1 | TRBD1 | NA | TRBV15 | CATSRTGGQGWTFF | TGTGCCACCAGCAGGACCGGGGGACAGGGTTGGACTTTCTTT
14 | TRBJ2-3 | NA | NA | TRBV9 | CASSGGGTPDTQYF | TGTGCCAGCAGTGGGGGGGGCACCCCAGATACGCAGTATTTT
13 | TRBJ2-1 | NA | few | TRBV7-3 | CASSLSANNEQFF | TGTGCCAGCAGCCTCTCCGCTAACAATGAGCAGTTCTTC
15 | TRBJ2-3 | TRBD2 | NA | TRBV7-2 | CASSPSRGGTNTQYF | TGTGCCAGCAGCCCCTCTCGGGGGGGTACAAATACGCAGTATTTT
11 | TRBJ2-1 | NA | NA | TRBV30 | CAWAGFREQFF | TGTGCCTGGGCAGGGTTCCGTGAGCAGTTCTTC
17 | TRBJ2-3 | TRBD1 | NA | TRBV19 | CASSIPPGTGRTDTQYF | TGTGCCAGTAGTATCCCCCCCGGGACAGGGCGCACAGATACGCAGTATTTT
14 | TRBJ1-1 | NA | NA | TRBV13 | CASSLGTAGGEAFF | TGTGCCAGCAGCTTAGGCACCGCGGGGGGTGAAGCTTTCTTT
14 | TRBJ2-2 | TRBD1 | NA | TRBV11-2 | CASSRTGYTGELFF | TGTGCCAGCAGCAGGACAGGGTACACCGGGGAGCTGTTTTTT
15 | TRBJ2-7 | NA | once | TRBV2 | CASSATGTPTYEQYF | TGTGCCAGCAGTGCTACCGGGACTCCGACTTACGAGCAGTACTTC
15 | TRBJ1-2 | NA | once | TRBV28 | CASSDQGGGYYGYTF | TGTGCCAGCAGTGACCAAGGGGGGGGCTACTATGGCTACACCTTC
16 | TRBJ1-2 | TRBD1 | NA | TRBV5-4 | CASSLVGQGVRNGYTF | TGTGCCAGCAGCTTGGTGGGACAGGGGGTACGGAATGGCTACACCTTC
14 | TRBJ2-2 | NA | NA | TRBV6-1 | CASYKTGHTGELFF | TGTGCCAGCTATAAGACAGGTCACACCGGGGAGCTGTTTTTT
17 | TRBJ2-7 | TRBD2 | NA | TRBV4-1 | CASSPRLAVSSSYEQYF | TGCGCCAGCAGCCCCAGACTAGCGGTATCGAGCTCCTACGAGCAGTACTTC
13 | TRBJ1-2 | NA | NA | TRBV25-1 | CASSEAGSSVYTF | TGTGCCAGCAGTGAAGCGGGGTCGAGTGTCTACACCTTC
16 | TRBJ2-7 | TRBD1 | NA | TRBV28 | CASSTTGTGFSYEQYF | TGTGCCAGCAGCACGACCGGGACAGGGTTCTCCTACGAGCAGTACTTC
13 | TRBJ2-5 | NA | NA | TRBV28 | CASSPPFLATQYF | TGTGCCAGCAGTCCCCCGTTCTTAGCGACCCAGTACTTC
15 | TRBJ1-1 | TRBD1 | NA | TRBV5-1 | CASSEATGGNTEAFF | TGCGCCAGCAGCGAGGCGACAGGGGGCAACACTGAAGCTTTCTTT
14 | TRBJ1-3 | NA | NA | TRBV5-1 | CASSLSPGEGTIYF | TGCGCCAGCAGCTTGTCGCCAGGGGAAGGAACCATATATTTT
14 | TRBJ2-5 | TRBD1 | NA | TRBV5-4 | CASSHPDRGETQYF | TGTGCCAGCAGCCACCCCGACAGGGGAGAGACCCAGTACTTC
15 | TRBJ1-3 | NA | NA | TRBV5-5 | CASSSTDPSGNTIYF | TGTGCCAGCAGCTCAACAGACCCCTCTGGAAACACCATATATTTT
13 | TRBJ2-7 | NA | NA | TRBV15 | CATSRDLNGETYF | TGTGCCACCAGCAGAGATCTAAACGGTGAAACGTACTTC
14 | TRBJ1-2 | NA | NA | TRBV6-5 | CASTGTSGWYGYTF | TGTGCCAGCACCGGGACATCCGGCTGGTATGGCTACACCTTC
13 | TRBJ1-6 | NA | NA | TRBV4-1 | CASSSERDSPLHF | TGCGCCAGCAGCTCCGAGAGGGATTCACCCCTCCACTTT
15 | TRBJ2-3 | NA | NA | TRBV15 | CATSRGGTSTDTQYF | TGTGCCACCAGCAGAGGGGGGACTAGCACAGATACGCAGTATTTT
15 | TRBJ2-7 | TRBD2 | NA | TRBV6-1 | CASSEAPGEGYEQYF | TGTGCCAGCAGTGAAGCTCCCGGGGAGGGCTACGAGCAGTACTTC
17 | TRBJ2-1 | NA | NA | TRBV4-1 | CASSQDGGTPAYNEQFF | TGCGCCAGCAGCCAAGATGGAGGGACCCCTGCCTACAATGAGCAGTTCTTC
14 | TRBJ1-1 | NA | NA | TRBV9 | CASSVARTGTEAFF | TGTGCCAGCAGCGTTGCCCGAACAGGAACTGAAGCTTTCTTT
13 | TRBJ1-2 | NA | NA | TRBV6-6 | CASSPSGDYGYTF | TGTGCCAGCAGCCCCTCGGGGGACTATGGCTACACCTTC
15 | TRBJ1-6 | NA | NA | TRBV6-1 | CASSEMGRVGSPLHF | TGTGCCAGCAGTGAAATGGGCAGGGTTGGCTCACCCCTCCACTTT
16 | TRBJ1-2 | TRBD1 | NA | TRBV28 | CASSVTTGTGAYGYTF | TGTGCCAGCAGTGTAACAACCGGGACAGGGGCATATGGCTACACCTTC
13 | TRBJ2-7 | TRBD1 | NA | TRBV30 | CAWAGTGGYEQYF | TGTGCCTGGGCCGGGACAGGGGGCTACGAGCAGTACTTC
14 | TRBJ2-5 | NA | NA | TRBV4-1 | CASSQLPDQETQYF | TGCGCCAGCAGCCAACTTCCCGACCAAGAGACCCAGTACTTC
17 | TRBJ2-2 | TRBD2 | NA | TRBV4-2 | CASSQKRGVINTGELFF | TGTGCCAGCAGCCAAAAGCGGGGGGTCATAAACACCGGGGAGCTGTTTTTT
14 | TRBJ1-4 | NA | NA | TRBV5-1 | CASSLTVTNEKLFF | TGCGCCAGCAGCTTGACAGTCACTAATGAAAAACTGTTTTTT
15 | TRBJ2-7 | TRBD1 | NA | TRBV5-4 | CASSTDRLGGYEQYF | TGTGCCAGCAGCACGGACAGGCTCGGAGGTTACGAGCAGTACTTC
15 | TRBJ1-2 | TRBD1 | NA | TRBV6-5 | CASSQHRGWNYGYTF | TGTGCCAGCAGTCAACACAGGGGATGGAACTATGGCTACACCTTC
15 | TRBJ2-7 | TRBD1 | NA | TRBV5-5 | CASSPAGTGADEQYF | TGTGCCAGCAGCCCGGCCGGGACAGGGGCCGACGAGCAGTACTTC
14 | TRBJ2-5 | NA | NA | TRBV5-4 | CASSPNAGQETQYF | TGTGCCAGCAGCCCAAATGCAGGACAAGAGACCCAGTACTTC
14 | TRBJ2-4 | TRBD2 | NA | TRBV5-1 | CASSGERGGNIQYF | TGCGCCAGCAGCGGGGAGCGGGGCGGGAACATTCAGTACTTC
15 | TRBJ1-4 | TRBD1 | NA | TRBV19 | CASSAGTGGNEKLFF | TGTGCCAGTAGTGCCGGGACAGGGGGAAATGAAAAACTGTTTTTT
13 | TRBJ1-1 | NA | NA | TRBV28 | CASSNDRITEAFF | TGTGCCAGCAGTAACGACAGAATCACTGAAGCTTTCTTT
14 | TRBJ1-1 | TRBD1 | NA | TRBV5-1 | CASHTTGVNTEAFF | TGCGCCAGCCATACGACAGGGGTGAACACTGAAGCTTTCTTT
15 | TRBJ2-7 | TRBD1 | NA | TRBV7-9 | CASSLNPGGNYEQYF | TGTGCCAGCAGCCTCAACCCAGGGGGAAACTACGAGCAGTACTTC
15 | TRBJ2-5 | NA | NA | TRBV18 | CASSPPSSDLATQYF | TGTGCCAGCTCACCTCCATCCTCGGACCTAGCGACCCAGTACTTC
14 | TRBJ1-6 | TRBD1 | NA | TRBV19 | CASRRDRGYSPLHF | TGTGCCAGTAGAAGGGACAGGGGGTATTCACCCCTCCACTTT
14 | TRBJ1-5 | NA | few | TRBV19 | CARRTVEGNQPQHF | TGTGCCAGAAGGACAGTCGAGGGCAATCAGCCCCAGCATTTT
11 | TRBJ1-1 | NA | few | TRBV19 | CASRYLFEAFF | TGTGCCAGTAGATACTTGTTTGAAGCTTTCTTT
14 | TRBJ1-2 | TRBD1 | NA | TRBV2 | CASSEYDRAVGYTF | TGTGCCAGCAGTGAATACGACAGGGCGGTAGGCTACACCTTC